These 28 T cell receptor beta chains came from one sample sequenced in a study of OX40 agonist ivuxolimab in advanced cancers. Some clones are missing from TCRdb's copy, which holds only in-frame ones; the method was immunoSEQ multiplex PCR. The sample holds tens of thousands of clones, about 83% seen once. Specimen: CD4+ or CD8+ T cells sorted from blood, collected in a trial of the OX40 agonist ivuxolimab. The source of these receptors is an adult with an advanced solid tumor such as melanoma, head and neck, liver or kidney cancer.

The V gene is TRBV29-1, the J gene TRBJ1-2, with D hard to call. The CDR3 covers 13 residues. V lost 4 bases and J lost 8, with 17 bases in between. Germline CDR1 is SQVTM and CDR2 is ANQGSEA. The CDR3 DNA reads TGCAGCGTTGTGATGTCCCGAAAGCGGGGCTACACCTTC. Protein: CSVVMSRKRGYTF.

The rearrangement uses TRBV15 and TRBJ2-7; 7 nucleotides line up with TRBD2. The length of the CDR3 is 14 residues. V lost 3 bases to trimming and J lost 4 bases; unmatched junction nucleotides: 6. Germline CDR1 LNHNV, CDR2 YYDKDF (reference sequence). The CDR3 DNA is TGTGCCACCAGCAGCGGACGGGGAGGGTACGAGCAGTACTTC. It codes for CATSSGRGGYEQYF.

The V gene is TRBV28, the J gene TRBJ1-1; the D gene is possibly TRBD1 (5 bases). CDR1 is MDHEN and CDR2 is SYDVKM in the germline V gene. V was cut by 2 bases and J by 5 bases, with 18 bases left in between. The CDR3 spans 16 residues. DNA for the CDR3: TGTGCCAGCAGTTTAGGAGGTGGGGGAATGATGACTGAAGCTTTCTTT. Protein sequence: CASSLGGGGMMTEAFF.

The chain joins TRBV10-3 to TRBJ1-1; D is perhaps TRBD1 (5 bases). Trimming removed 9 bases from V and 1 base from J, with 15 bases in between. Germline assignment: CDR1 ENHRY and CDR2 SYGVKD. The CDR3 loop spans 14 amino acids. The CDR3 sequence: CAIFMGEGNTEAFF. CDR3 sequence (DNA): TGTGCCATTTTTATGGGGGAGGGGAACACTGAAGCTTTCTTT.

This chain links TRBV13 with TRBJ1-1, with a possible D match to TRBD1 (6 bases). Germline loops: CDR1 PRHDT, CDR2 FYEKMQ (reference sequence). The CDR3 totals 14 residues. Trimming removed 5 bases from V and 4 bases from J, with 14 bases in between. Written as DNA, the CDR3 is TGTGCCAGCAGCCCCAGTGGGGGCAGCACTGAAGCTTTCTTT. This sequence encodes CASSPSGGSTEAFF.

In nucleotides, the CDR3 is TGTGCCAGCAGCTACGCGGGGGGGAGGAACACCGGGGAGCTGTTTTTT. This sequence encodes CASSYAGGRNTGELFF. The chain recombines TRBV7-2 with TRBJ2-2; 9 bases line up with TRBD2. The V gene's germline CDR1 is SGHTA and CDR2 FQGNSA. CDR3 size: 16 residues. J gave up 1 base and V 4 bases, and 4 bases lay outside the gene matches.

This chain joins TRBV27 and TRBJ1-5; 8 nucleotides line up with TRBD1. There are 17 residues in the CDR3. The germline gives CDR1 MNHEY, CDR2 SMNVEV (reference sequence). V shed 3 bases and J 2 bases; nucleotides not matched to a gene: 9. CDR3 sequence: CASSFGPDRVGNQPQHF. DNA for the CDR3: TGTGCCAGCAGTTTTGGCCCGGACAGGGTAGGCAATCAGCCCCAGCATTTT.

The genes are TRBV5-4 and TRBJ2-3; 11 bases are a match to TRBD2. This CDR3 contains 18 residues. The V gene's germline CDR1 is SGHNT and CDR2 YYREEE (reference sequence). Trimming removed 0 bases from V and 1 base from J; junction bases left unmatched: 7. CDR3 nucleotides: TGTGCCAGCAGCTTGGGGCCTAGCGGGAGGAGGGGCACAGATACGCAGTATTTT. Protein sequence: CASSLGPSGRRGTDTQYF.

V and J are TRBV5-8 and TRBJ2-2, with 8 bases lining up with TRBD2. CDR3 length equals 17 residues. Trimming at V came to 0 bases and at J to 4 bases, leaving 8 bases not matched to a gene. Germline CDR1 and CDR2: SGHTS and YDEGEE. As DNA, the CDR3 is TGTGCCAGCAGCTTGGTATATTCCGGGACTAGCACCGGGGAGCTGTTTTTT. This gives the protein CASSLVYSGTSTGELFF.

This clone was picked up one time. This chain uses TRBV6-5 with TRBJ2-5; 13 bases map to TRBD2. The CDR3 runs to 13 residues. V lost 3 bases to trimming and J lost 9 bases; unmatched junction nucleotides: 1. CDR1 and CDR2 (germline): MNHEY, SVGAGI. The CDR3, as DNA: TGTGCCAGCAGTTATGGACTAGCGGGGGCCCAGTACTTC. This translates into CASSYGLAGAQYF.

The CDR3 DNA sequence: TGTGCCTGGAATCCCCCCCGAGGGAGGCAGTATTTT. This codes for CAWNPPRGRQYF. This chain joins TRBV30 and TRBJ2-3; perhaps TRBD2 as D (5 bases). In germline, CDR1 is GTSNPN, CDR2 SVGIG (reference sequence). V lost 4 bases and J lost 11, with 16 bases in between. This CDR3 is 12 amino acids long.

The chain couples TRBV11-2 to TRBJ2-5, with TRBD2 matching 10 bases. Germline V gene data show CDR1 as SGHAT and CDR2 as FQNNGV. J was trimmed by 3 bases and V by 7 bases; bases with no gene match: 8. The CDR3 contains 15 residues. The CDR3 reads CASTPSGGREETQYF. The CDR3 region has the DNA TGTGCCAGCACCCCTAGCGGGGGAAGAGAAGAGACCCAGTACTTC.

The V call is TRBV7-3, the J call TRBJ2-5, with D possibly matching TRBD1 (5 bases). The V end lost 5 bases, the J end lost 7 bases, and 17 bases lay between the germline ends. Per germline, CDR1 SGHTA and CDR2 FQGTGA. This CDR3 is 14 amino acids long. The CDR3 coding sequence is TGTGCCAGCAGCCCGGGCCCACAGGTCGGGACCCAGTACTTC. Its protein product is CASSPGPQVGTQYF.

With regard to this clone: The identical CDR3 is also encoded by other nucleotide sequences in the sample. The rearrangement joins TRBV6-5 to TRBJ2-3; the D is unclear. The CDR3 is 13 amino acids. Trimming left V 6 bases short and J 1 base short, with 8 bases between. The germline CDR1 and CDR2 sequences are MNHEY and SVGAGI. The CDR3 DNA reads TGTGCCAGCAGCCCTAGGGGCACAGATACGCAGTATTTT. This sequence encodes CASSPRGTDTQYF.

V gene TRBV13 combines with J gene TRBJ2-1, with 7 nucleotides matching TRBD2. J gave up 4 bases and V 5 bases, and 2 bases lay outside the gene matches. Germline assignment: CDR1 PRHDT and CDR2 FYEKMQ (reference sequence). The CDR3 totals 13 residues. The CDR3 loop is CASSGRDYNEQFF. The DNA for the CDR3 is TGTGCCAGCAGCGGGAGGGATTACAATGAGCAGTTCTTC.

This chain joins TRBV10-2 and TRBJ1-2; no firm D call. The germline V gene has CDR1 WSHSY and CDR2 SAAADI. The CDR3 totals 11 residues. With 3 bases removed from V and 7 bases from J, the gap between germline ends came to 6 bases. The CDR3 spells CASSEGVGYTF. DNA of the CDR3: TGCGCCAGCAGTGAAGGAGTTGGCTACACCTTC.

This chain uses TRBV10-3 with TRBJ1-1; unclear D gene. Per germline, CDR1 ENHRY and CDR2 SYGVKD. V lost 2 bases and J lost 5, with 9 bases in between. This CDR3 region has 13 residues. The CDR3 bases are TGTGCCATCAGTGAGGTGGCCAAGACTGAAGCTTTCTTT. Amino acid sequence: CAISEVAKTEAFF.

The V gene is TRBV7-2, the J gene TRBJ2-5; D is ambiguous. The J call may be incorrect, as the DNA end agrees better with TRBJ2-7. The length of the CDR3 is 15 residues. CDR1 is SGHTA and CDR2 is FQGNSA in the germline V gene. CDR3 loop: CASSLRADTPYEQYF. DNA for the CDR3: TGTGCCAGCAGCTTACGGGCCGATACTCCCTACGAGCAGTACTTC.

This sequence joins TRBV7-9 and TRBJ1-3; the match to TRBD1 covers 7 bases. The V segment lost 4 bases and the J segment 1 base; nucleotides outside the gene matches: 4. This CDR3 has 15 residues. Germline CDR1 reads SEHNR; CDR2 reads FQNEAQ (reference sequence). The CDR3 region is CASSWDRQSGNTIYF. In DNA form, the CDR3 reads TGTGCCAGCAGCTGGGACAGACAATCTGGAAACACCATATATTTT.

This chain links TRBV5-4 with TRBJ2-3; D gene unclear. V was pared by 7 bases and J by 6 bases, with 18 bases between. The CDR3 consists of 14 residues. Germline CDR1 and CDR2: SGHNT and YYREEE (reference sequence). The CDR3 DNA is TGTGCCAGCGGAAGCCGCGGACGACTGGATACGCAGTATTTT. This sequence encodes CASGSRGRLDTQYF.

This clone was picked up a small number of times. The chain recombines TRBV19 with TRBJ2-7, with TRBD1 matching 12 bases. From germline, CDR1 is LNHDA and CDR2 SQIVND (reference sequence). The CDR3 runs 16 residues. The V segment lost 5 bases and the J segment 3 bases; nucleotides outside the gene matches: 8. The CDR3 loop reads CASSREGQGAGYEQYF. The CDR3 coding sequence is TGTGCCAGTAGTCGGGAGGGACAGGGGGCCGGCTACGAGCAGTACTTC.

The chain has TRBV5-4 and TRBJ2-5; D not resolved. With 1 base removed from V and 5 bases from J, the gap between germline ends came to 6 bases. Germline CDR1 SGHNT, CDR2 YYREEE (reference sequence). The length of the CDR3 is 12 residues. CDR3 in amino acids: CASSLWRETQYF. The CDR3 coding sequence is TGTGCCAGCAGCTTGTGGCGGGAGACCCAGTACTTC.

The J gene is TRBJ1-1, the V gene TRBV20-1; the D is unclear. Germline CDR1 and CDR2: DFQATT and SNEGSKA (reference sequence). The V end was cut by 6 bases, the J end by 6 bases, with 11 bases between. CDR3 size: 11 residues. CDR3 in amino acids: CSARREAEAFF. The CDR3 DNA is TGCAGTGCCCGGCGGGAAGCTGAAGCTTTCTTT.

The chain is built from TRBV9 and TRBJ2-3, with 10 bases matching TRBD2. The CDR3 contains 17 residues. The trim removed 6 bases at V and 2 bases at J, leaving 12 bases unmatched. Germline V gives CDR1 SGDLS, CDR2 YYNGEE. The DNA for the CDR3 is TGTGCCAGCACCCCGAGGGCTAGCGGGAGTGACACAGATACGCAGTATTTT. Its translation is CASTPRASGSDTDTQYF.

This chain links TRBV30 with TRBJ2-3, with D unclear. V shed 1 base and J shed 7 bases, with 12 bases lying between them. The CDR3 sequence is 13 residues long. CDR1 is GTSNPN and CDR2 is SVGIG in the germline V gene (reference sequence). The CDR3 reads CAWSEDRMYTQYF. CDR3 DNA: TGTGCCTGGAGTGAGGACCGCATGTATACGCAGTATTTT.

The chain has TRBV5-1 and TRBJ2-7, with D perhaps TRBD1 or TRBD2 (5 bases each). The CDR3 consists of 15 residues. Germline V gene data show CDR1 as SGHRS and CDR2 as YFSETQ. V was trimmed by 5 bases and J by 0 bases, leaving 15 bases between them. The CDR3 loop is CASSSEGRSSYEQYF. The CDR3 nucleotides are TGCGCCAGCAGTTCTGAGGGGCGCAGCTCCTACGAGCAGTACTTC.

The chain combines TRBV5-6 with TRBJ2-1; D possibly corresponds to TRBD2 (5 bases). Germline V gene lookup returns CDR1 SGHDT and CDR2 YYEEEE. This CDR3 has 15 residues. Deletions cut 0 bases from V and 4 bases from J, with 11 bases between. The CDR3 coding sequence is TGTGCCAGCAGCTTGGCTCTGGGAGCATACAATGAGCAGTTCTTC. Translating gives CASSLALGAYNEQFF.

This clone was detected a few times. This rearrangement joins TRBV7-9 to TRBJ1-1, with D unresolved. The germline gives CDR1 SEHNR, CDR2 FQNEAQ (reference sequence). The V gene lost 2 bases and the J gene lost 8 bases, with 9 bases spanning the gap. This CDR3 is built from 12 residues. CDR3 DNA sequence: TGTGCCAGCAGCTTACTAGACCAAGAAGCTTTCTTT. Protein product: CASSLLDQEAFF.